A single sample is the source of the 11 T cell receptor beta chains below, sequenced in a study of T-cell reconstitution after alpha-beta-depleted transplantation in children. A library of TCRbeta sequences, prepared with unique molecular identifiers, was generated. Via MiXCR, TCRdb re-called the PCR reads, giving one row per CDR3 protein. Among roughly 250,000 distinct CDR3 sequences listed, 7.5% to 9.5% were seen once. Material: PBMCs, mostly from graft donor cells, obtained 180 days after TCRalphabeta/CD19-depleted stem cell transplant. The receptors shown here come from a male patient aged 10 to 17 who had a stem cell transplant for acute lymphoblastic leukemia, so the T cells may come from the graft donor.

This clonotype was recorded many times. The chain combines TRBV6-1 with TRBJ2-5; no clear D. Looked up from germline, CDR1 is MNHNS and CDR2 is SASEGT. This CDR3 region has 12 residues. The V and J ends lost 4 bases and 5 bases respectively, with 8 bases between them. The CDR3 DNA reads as TGTGCCAGCAGTGTTGATGGGGAGACCCAGTACTTC. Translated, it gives CASSVDGETQYF.

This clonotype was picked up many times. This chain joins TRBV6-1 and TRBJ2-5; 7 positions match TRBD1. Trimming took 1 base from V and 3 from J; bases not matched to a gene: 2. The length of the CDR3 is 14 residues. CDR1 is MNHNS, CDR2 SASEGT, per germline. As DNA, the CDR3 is TGTGCCAGCAGTGAAGGCAGGGGGAAAGAGACCCAGTACTTC. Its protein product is CASSEGRGKETQYF.

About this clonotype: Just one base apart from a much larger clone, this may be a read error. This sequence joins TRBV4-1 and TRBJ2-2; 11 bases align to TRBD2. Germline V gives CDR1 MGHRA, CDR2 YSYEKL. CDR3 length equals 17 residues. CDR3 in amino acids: CASSQGSGRARAGELIF. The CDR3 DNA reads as TGCGCCAGCAGCCAAGGTAGCGGGAGGGCCCGCGCCGGGGAGCTGATTTTT.

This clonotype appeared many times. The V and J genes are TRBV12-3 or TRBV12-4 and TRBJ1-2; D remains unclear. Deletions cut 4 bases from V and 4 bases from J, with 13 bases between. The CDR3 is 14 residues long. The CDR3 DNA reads TGTGCCAGCAGTTCTGACCGGGCAGCCTATGGCTACACCTTC. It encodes CASSSDRAAYGYTF.

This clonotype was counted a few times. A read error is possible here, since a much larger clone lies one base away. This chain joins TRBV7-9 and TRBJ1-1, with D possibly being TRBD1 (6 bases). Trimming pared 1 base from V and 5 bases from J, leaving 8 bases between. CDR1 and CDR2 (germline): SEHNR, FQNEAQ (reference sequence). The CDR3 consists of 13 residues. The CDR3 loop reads CASSLVTGTEAFF. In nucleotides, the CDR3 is TGTGCCAGCAGCTTAGTTACAGGGACTGAAGCTTTCTTT.

The CDR3: CASSLSHQETQYF. The CDR3 DNA follows: TGTGCCAGCAGCTTAAGCCATCAAGAGACCCAGTACTTC. J is TRBJ2-5 and V is TRBV7-9; D not certain. The CDR3 spans 13 residues. Germline lookup yields CDR1 SEHNR and CDR2 FQNEAQ (reference sequence). Trimming pared 2 bases from V and 2 bases from J, leaving 6 bases between.

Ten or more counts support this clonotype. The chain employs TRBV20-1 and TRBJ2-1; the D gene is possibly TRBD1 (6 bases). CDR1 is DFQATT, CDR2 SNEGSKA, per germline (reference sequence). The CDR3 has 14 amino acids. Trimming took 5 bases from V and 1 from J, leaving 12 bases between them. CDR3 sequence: CSADWDMSYNEQFF. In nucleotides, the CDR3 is TGCAGTGCTGATTGGGACATGTCCTACAATGAGCAGTTCTTC.

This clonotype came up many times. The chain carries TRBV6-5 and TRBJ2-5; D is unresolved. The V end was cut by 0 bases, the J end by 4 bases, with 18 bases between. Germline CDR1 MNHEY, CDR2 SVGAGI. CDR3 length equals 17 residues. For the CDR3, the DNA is TGTGCCAGCAGTTACTCGGTGGCACCAAGCATAGGAGAGACCCAGTACTTC. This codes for CASSYSVAPSIGETQYF.

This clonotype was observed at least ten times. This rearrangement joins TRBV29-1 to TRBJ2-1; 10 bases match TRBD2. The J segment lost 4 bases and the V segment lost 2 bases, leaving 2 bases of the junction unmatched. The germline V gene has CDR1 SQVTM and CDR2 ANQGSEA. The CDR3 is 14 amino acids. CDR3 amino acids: CSVELAGAYNEQFF. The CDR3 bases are TGCAGCGTTGAACTAGCGGGAGCTTACAATGAGCAGTTCTTC.

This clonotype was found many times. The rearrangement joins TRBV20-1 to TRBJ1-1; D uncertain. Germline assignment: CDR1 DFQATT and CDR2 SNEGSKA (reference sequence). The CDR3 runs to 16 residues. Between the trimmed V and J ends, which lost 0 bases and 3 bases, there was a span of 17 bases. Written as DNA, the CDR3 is TGCAGTGCTAGAGATGTTCGTCGGGGTATGGACACTGAAGCTTTCTTT. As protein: CSARDVRRGMDTEAFF.

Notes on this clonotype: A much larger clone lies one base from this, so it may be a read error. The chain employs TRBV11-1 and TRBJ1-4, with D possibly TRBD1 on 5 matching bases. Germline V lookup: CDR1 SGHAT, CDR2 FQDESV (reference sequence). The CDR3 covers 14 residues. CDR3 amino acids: CVSSSEGADEKLFF. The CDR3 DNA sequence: TGTGTCAGCAGCTCAGAAGGGGCTGATGAAAAACTGTTTTTT.